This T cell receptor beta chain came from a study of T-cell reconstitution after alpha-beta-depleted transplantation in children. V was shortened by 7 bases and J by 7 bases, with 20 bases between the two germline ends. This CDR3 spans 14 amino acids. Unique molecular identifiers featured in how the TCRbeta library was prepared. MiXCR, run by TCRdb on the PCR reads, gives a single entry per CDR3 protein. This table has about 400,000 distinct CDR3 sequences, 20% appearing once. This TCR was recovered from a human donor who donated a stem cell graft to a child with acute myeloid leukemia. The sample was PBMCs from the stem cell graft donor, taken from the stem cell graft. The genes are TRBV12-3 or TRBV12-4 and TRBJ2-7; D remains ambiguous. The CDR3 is CASTKTGLLGEQYF. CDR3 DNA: TGTGCCAGCACCAAAACCGGTCTATTGGGGGAGCAGTACTTC.